Sequencing of this T cell receptor (beta chain) was carried out in a study of cytomegalovirus exposure and HLA in healthy donors. Details on this clone: Its antigen is undetermined.

Overall study results and limits: Several of the most significant clusters were apparently associated with common viral pathogens in a later analysis.

This CDR3 comprises 10 residues. The V and J ends lost 6 bases and 5 bases respectively, with 4 bases between them. CDR1 and CDR2 (germline): SNHLY, FYNNEI. Primers for the PCR totalled 60 Vbeta and 13 Jbeta. Profiled with immunoSEQ multiplex PCR; TCRdb holds only in-frame clones, not every one. In the table there are approximately 140,000 clones, around 71% of which are singletons. The clonotype originates from an older woman in good health and CMV-seropositive. Sample: PBMCs. The rearrangement joins TRBV2 to TRBJ2-5; no reliable D call. This chain's CDR3 is CASRSETQYF. The DNA for the CDR3 is TGTGCCAGCAGGAGTGAGACCCAGTACTTC.